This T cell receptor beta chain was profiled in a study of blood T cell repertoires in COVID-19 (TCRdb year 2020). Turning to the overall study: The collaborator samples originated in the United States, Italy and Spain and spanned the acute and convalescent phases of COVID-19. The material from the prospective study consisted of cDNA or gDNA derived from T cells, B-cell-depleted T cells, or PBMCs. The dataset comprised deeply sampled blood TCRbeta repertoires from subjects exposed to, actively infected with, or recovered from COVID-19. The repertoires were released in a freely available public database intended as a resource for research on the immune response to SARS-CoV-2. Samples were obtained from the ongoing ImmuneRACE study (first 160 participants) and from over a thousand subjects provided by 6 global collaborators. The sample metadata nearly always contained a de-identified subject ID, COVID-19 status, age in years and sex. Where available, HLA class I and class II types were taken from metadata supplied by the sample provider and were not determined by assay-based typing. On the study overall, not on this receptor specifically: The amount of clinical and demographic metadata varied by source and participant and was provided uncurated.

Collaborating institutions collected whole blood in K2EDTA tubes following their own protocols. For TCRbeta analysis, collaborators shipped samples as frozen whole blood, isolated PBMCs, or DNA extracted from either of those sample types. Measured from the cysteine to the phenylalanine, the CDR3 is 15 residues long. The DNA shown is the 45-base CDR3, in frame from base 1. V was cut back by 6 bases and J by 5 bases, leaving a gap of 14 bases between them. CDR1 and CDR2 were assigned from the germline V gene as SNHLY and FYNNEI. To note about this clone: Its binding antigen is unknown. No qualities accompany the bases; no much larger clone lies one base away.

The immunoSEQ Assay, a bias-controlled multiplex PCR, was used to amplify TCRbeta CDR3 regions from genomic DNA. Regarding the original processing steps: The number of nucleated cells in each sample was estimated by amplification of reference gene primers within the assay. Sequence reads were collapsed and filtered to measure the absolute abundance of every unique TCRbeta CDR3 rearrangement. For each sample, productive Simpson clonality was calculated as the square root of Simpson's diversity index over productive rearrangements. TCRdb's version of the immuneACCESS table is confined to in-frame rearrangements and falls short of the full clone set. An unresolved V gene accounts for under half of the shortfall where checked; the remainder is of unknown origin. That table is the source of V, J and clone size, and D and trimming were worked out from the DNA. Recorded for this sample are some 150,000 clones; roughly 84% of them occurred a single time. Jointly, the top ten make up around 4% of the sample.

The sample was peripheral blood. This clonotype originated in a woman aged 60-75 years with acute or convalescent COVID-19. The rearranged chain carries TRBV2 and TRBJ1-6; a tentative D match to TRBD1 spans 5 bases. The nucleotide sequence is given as TGTGCCAGCAGGTCGGACACGGCGGATAATTCACCCCTCCACTTT. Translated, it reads CASRSDTADNSPLHF.